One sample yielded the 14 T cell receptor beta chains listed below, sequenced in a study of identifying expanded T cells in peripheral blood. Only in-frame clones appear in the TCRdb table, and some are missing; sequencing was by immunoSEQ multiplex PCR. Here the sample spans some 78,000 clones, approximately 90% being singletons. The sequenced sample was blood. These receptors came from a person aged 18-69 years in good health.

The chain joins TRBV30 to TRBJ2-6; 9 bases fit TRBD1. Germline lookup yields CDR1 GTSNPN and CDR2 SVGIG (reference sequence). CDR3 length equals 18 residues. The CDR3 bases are TGTGCTCAAAGGGGGCTGGGACAGGGAGACTCTGGGGCCAACGTCCTGACTTTC. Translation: CAQRGLGQGDSGANVLTF.

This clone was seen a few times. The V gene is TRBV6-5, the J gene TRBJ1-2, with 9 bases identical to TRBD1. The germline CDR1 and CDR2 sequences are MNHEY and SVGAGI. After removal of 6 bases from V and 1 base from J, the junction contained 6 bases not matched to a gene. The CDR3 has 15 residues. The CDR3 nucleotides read TGTGCCAGCAGAGTCGACAGGGGGAATAACTATGGCTACACCTTC. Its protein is CASRVDRGNNYGYTF.

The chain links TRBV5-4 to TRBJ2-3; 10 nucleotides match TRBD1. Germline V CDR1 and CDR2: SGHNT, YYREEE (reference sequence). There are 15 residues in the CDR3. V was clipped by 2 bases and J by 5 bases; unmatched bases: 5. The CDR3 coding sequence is TGTGCCAGCAGCTTACCGGACAGGGGGGGAGATACGCAGTATTTT. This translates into CASSLPDRGGDTQYF.

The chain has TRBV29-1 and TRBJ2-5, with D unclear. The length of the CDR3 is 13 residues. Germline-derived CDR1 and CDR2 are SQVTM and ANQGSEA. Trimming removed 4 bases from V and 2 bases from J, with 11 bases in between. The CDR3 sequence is CSVGSSVQETQYF. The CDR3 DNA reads TGCAGCGTTGGGTCGTCAGTTCAAGAGACCCAGTACTTC.

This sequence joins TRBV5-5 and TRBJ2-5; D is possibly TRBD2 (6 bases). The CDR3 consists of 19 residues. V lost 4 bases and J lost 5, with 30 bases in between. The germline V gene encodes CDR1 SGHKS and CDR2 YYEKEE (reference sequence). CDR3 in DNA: TGTGCCAGCAGCCCGGGGGTTTGGCCTGGGACTCCGGCGCGGGAGACCCAGTACTTC. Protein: CASSPGVWPGTPARETQYF.

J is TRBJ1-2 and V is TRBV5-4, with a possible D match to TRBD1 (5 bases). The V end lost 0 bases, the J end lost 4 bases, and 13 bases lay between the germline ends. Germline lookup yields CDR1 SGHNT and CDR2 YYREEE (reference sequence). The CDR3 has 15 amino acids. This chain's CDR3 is CASSLGGEKIYGYTF. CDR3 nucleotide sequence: TGTGCCAGCAGCTTGGGGGGCGAAAAGATCTATGGCTACACCTTC.

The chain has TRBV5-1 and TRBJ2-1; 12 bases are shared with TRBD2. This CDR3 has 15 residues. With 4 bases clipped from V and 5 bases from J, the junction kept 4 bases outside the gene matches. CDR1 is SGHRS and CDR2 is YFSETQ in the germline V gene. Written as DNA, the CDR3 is TGCGCCAGCAGCCCTAGCGGGGGGGTTAACAATGAGCAGTTCTTC. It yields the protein CASSPSGGVNNEQFF.

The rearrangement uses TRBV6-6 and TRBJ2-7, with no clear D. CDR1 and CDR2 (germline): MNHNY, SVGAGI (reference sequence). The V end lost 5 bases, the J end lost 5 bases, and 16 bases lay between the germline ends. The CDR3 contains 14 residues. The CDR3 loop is CASSPQDGAHEQYF. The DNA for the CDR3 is TGTGCCAGCAGTCCGCAGGACGGAGCCCACGAGCAGTACTTC.

The CDR3 DNA sequence: TGTGCCAGCAGCCCCGGACAGGGCTATGGGGGGGAGCTGTTTTTT. Amino acids: CASSPGQGYGGELFF. This chain connects TRBV11-3 to TRBJ2-2; TRBD1 agrees at 8 bases. Germline lookup yields CDR1 SGHNT and CDR2 YENEEA. V was clipped by 5 bases and J by 8 bases; unmatched bases: 10. CDR3 length: 15 residues.

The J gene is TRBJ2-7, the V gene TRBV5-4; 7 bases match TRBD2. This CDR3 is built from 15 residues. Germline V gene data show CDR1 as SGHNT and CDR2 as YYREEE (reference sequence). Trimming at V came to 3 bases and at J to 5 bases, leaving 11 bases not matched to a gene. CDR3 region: CASSSKGGDWNEQYF. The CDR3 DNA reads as TGTGCCAGCAGCTCGAAGGGAGGGGATTGGAACGAGCAGTACTTC. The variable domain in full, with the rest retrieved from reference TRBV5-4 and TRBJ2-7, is ETGVTQSPTHLIKTRGQQVTLRCSSQSGHNTVSWYQQALGQGPQFIFQYYREEENGRGNFPPRFSGLQFPNYSSELNVNALELDDSALYLCASSSKGGDWNEQYFGPGTRLTVT.

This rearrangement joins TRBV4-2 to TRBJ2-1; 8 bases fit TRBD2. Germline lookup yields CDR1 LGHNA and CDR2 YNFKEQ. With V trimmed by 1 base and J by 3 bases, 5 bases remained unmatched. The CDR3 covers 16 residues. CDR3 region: CASSQVGTRGYNEQFF. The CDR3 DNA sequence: TGTGCCAGCAGCCAAGTGGGGACTAGAGGCTACAATGAGCAGTTCTTC.

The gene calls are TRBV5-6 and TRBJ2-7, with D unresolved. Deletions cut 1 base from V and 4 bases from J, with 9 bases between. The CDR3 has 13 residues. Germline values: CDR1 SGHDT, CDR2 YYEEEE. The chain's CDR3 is CASSLIEGYEQYF. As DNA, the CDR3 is TGTGCCAGCAGCTTGATTGAAGGGTACGAGCAGTACTTC.

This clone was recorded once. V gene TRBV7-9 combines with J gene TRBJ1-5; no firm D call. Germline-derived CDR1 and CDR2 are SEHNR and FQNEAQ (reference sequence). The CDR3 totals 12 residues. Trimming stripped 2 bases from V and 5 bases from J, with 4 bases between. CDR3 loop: CASSLTDQPQHF. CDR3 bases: TGTGCCAGCAGCTTAACGGATCAGCCCCAGCATTTT.

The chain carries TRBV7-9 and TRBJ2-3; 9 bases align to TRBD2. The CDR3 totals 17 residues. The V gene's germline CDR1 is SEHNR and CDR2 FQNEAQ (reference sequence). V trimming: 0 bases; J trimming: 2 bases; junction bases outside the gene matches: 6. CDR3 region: CASSLATLAGNTDTQYF. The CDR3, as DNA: TGTGCCAGCAGCTTAGCTACCCTAGCGGGGAACACAGATACGCAGTATTTT.